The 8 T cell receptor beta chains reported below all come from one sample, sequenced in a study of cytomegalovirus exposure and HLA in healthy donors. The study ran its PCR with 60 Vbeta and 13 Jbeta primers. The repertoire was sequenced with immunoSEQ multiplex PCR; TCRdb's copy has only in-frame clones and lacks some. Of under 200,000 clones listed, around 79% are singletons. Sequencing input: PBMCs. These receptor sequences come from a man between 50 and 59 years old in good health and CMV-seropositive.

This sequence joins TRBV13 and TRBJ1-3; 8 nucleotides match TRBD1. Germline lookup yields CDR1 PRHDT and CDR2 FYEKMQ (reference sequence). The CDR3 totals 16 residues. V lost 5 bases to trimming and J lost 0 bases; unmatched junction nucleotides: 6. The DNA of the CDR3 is TGTGCCAGCAGCCTGACAGGGGAAGGCTCTGGAAACACCATATATTTT. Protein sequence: CASSLTGEGSGNTIYF.

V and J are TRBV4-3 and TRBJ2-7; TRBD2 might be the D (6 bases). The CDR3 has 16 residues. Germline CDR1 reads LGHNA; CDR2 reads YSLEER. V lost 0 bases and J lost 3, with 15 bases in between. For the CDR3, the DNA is TGCGCCAGCAGCCAAGAAAGGGACTTTTACCACTACGAGCAGTACTTC. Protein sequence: CASSQERDFYHYEQYF.

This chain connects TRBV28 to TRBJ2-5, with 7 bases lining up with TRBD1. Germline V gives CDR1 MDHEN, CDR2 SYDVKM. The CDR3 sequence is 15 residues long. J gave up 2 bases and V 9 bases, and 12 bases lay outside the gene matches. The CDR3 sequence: CASRGTELIQETQYF. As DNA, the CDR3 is TGTGCCAGTAGAGGGACAGAGCTGATTCAAGAGACCCAGTACTTC.

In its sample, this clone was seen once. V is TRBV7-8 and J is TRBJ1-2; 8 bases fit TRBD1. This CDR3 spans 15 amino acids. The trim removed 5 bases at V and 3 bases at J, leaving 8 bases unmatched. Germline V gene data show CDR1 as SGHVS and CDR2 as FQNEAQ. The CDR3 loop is CASSGRQGYHYGYTF. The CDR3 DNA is TGTGCCAGCAGCGGAAGACAGGGGTATCACTATGGCTACACCTTC.

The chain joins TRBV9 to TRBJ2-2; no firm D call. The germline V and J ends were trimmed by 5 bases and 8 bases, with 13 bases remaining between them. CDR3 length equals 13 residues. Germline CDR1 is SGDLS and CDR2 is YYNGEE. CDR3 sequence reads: CASSGEFSGELFF. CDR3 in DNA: TGTGCCAGCAGTGGAGAGTTTTCGGGGGAGCTGTTTTTT.

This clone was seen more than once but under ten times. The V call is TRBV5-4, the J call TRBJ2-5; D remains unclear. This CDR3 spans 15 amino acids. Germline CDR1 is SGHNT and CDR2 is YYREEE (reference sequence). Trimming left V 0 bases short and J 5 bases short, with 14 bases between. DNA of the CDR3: TGTGCCAGCAGCTTGGAAGAGGCGGCCTCGGAGACCCAGTACTTC. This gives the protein CASSLEEAASETQYF.

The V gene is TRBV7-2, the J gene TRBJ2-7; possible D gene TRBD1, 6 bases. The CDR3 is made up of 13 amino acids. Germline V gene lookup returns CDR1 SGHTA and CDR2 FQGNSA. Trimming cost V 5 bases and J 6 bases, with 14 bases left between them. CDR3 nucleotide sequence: TGTGCCAGCAGCGCTCTACAGGGTGGCGAGCAGTACGTC. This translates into CASSALQGGEQYV.

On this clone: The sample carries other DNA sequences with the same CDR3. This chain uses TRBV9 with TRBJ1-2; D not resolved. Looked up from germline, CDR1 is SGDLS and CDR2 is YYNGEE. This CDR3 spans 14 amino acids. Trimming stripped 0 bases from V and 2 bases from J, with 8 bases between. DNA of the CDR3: TGTGCCAGCAGCGTAGCCGGCGGGAACTATGGCTACACCTTC. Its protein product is CASSVAGGNYGYTF.